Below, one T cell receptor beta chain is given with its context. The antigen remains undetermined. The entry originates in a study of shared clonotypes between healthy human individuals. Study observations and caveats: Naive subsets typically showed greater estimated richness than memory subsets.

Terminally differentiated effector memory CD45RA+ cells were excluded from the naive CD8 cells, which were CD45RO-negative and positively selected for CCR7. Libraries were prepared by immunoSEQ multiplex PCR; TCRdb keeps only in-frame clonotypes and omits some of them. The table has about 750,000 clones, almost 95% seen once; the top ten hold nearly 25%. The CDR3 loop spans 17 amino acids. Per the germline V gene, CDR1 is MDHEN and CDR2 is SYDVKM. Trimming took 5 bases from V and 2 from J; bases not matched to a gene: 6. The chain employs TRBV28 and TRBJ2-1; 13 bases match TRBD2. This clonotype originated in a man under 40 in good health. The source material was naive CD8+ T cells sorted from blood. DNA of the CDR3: TGTGCCAGCAGTGGGACTAGCGGGACAGTAACCTACAATGAGCAGTTCTTC. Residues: CASSGTSGTVTYNEQFF.